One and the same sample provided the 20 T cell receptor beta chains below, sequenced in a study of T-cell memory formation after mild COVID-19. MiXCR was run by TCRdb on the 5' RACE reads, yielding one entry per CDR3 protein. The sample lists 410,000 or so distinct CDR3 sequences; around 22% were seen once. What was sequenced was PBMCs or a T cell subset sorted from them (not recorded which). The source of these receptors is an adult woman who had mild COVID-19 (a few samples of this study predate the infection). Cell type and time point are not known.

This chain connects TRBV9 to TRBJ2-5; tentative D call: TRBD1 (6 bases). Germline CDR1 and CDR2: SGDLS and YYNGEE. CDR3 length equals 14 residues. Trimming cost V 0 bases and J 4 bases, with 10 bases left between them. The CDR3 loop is CASSVDWGRETQYF. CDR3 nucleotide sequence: TGTGCCAGCAGCGTAGACTGGGGGCGAGAGACCCAGTACTTC.

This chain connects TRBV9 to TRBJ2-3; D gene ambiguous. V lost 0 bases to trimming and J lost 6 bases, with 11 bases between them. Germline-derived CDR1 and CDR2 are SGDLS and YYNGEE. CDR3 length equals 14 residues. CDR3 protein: CASSVGVIPDTQYF. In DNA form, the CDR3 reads TGTGCCAGCAGCGTAGGGGTCATCCCGGATACGCAGTATTTT.

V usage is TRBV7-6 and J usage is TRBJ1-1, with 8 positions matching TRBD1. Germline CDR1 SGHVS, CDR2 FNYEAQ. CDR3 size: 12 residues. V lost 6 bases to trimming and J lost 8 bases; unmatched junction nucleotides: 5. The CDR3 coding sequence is TGTGCCAGCAGACATCGGACAGGGGAAGCTTTCTTT. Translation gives CASRHRTGEAFF.

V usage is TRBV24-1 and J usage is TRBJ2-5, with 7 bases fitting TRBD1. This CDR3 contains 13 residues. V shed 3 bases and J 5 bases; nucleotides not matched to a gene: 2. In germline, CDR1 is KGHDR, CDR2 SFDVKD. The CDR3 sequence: CATSDTGVETQYF. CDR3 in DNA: TGTGCCACCAGTGATACAGGGGTGGAGACCCAGTACTTC.

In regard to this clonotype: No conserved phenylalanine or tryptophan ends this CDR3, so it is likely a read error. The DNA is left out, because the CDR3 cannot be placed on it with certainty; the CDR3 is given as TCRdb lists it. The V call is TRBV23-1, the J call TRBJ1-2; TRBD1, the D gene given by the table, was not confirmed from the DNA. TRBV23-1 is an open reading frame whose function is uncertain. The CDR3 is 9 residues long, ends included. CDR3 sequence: CASSQKGTS.

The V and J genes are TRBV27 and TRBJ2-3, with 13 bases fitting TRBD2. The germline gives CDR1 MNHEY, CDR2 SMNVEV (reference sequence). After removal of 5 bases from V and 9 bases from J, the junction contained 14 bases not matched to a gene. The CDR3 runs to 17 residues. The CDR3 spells CASSPSITSGRAETQYF. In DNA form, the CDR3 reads TGTGCCAGCAGTCCGAGCATTACTAGCGGGAGGGCCGAGACGCAGTATTTT.

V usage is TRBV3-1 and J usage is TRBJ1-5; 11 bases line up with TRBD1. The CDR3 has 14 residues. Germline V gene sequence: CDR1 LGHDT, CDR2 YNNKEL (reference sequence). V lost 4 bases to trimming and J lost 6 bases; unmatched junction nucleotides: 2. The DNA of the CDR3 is TGTGCCAGCAGCCGGGACAGGGGGGTTCAGCCCCAGCATTTT. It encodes CASSRDRGVQPQHF.

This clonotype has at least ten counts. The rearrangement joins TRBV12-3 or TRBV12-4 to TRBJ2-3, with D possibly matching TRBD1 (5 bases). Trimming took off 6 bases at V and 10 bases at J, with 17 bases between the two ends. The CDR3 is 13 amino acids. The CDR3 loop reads CASSNSEGAPQYF. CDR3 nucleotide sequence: TGTGCCAGCAGCAATTCCGAAGGGGCCCCGCAGTATTTT.

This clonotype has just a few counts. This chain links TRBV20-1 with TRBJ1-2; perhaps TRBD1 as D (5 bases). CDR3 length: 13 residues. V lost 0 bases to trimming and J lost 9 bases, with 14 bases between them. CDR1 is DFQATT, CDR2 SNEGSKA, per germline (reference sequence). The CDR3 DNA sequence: TGCAGTGCTAGAGACCCCCAGACAGATAGCTACACCTTC. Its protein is CSARDPQTDSYTF.

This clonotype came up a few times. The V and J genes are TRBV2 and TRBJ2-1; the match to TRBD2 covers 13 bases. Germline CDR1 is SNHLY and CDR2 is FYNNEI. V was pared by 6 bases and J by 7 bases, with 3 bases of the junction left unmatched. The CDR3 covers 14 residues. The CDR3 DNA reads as TGTGCCAGCAGGAGGACTAGCGGGAGTAATGAGCAGTTCTTC. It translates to CASRRTSGSNEQFF.

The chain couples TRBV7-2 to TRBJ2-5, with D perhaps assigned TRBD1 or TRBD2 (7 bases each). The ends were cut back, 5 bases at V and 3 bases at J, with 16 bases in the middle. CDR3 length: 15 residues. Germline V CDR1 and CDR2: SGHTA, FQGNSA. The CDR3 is CASSHQGGPEETQYF. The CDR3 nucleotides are TGTGCCAGCAGCCATCAGGGGGGGCCCGAAGAGACCCAGTACTTC.

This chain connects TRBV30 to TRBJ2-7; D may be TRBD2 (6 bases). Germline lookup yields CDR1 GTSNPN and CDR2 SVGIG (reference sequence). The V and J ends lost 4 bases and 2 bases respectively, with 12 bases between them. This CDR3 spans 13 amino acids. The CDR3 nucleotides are TGTGCCTGGACCTTCGGGAGCACCTACGAGCAGTACTTC. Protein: CAWTFGSTYEQYF.

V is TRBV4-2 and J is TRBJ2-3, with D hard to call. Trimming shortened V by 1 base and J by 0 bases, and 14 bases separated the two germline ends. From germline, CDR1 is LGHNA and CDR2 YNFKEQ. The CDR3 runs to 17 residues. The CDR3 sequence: CASSQGDLGASTDTQYF. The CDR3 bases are TGTGCCAGCAGCCAAGGCGACCTCGGTGCTAGCACAGATACGCAGTATTTT.

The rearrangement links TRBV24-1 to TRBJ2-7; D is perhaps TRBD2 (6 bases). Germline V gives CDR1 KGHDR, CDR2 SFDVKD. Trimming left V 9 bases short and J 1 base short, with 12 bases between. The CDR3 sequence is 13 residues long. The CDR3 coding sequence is TGTGCCACCGGGACGGGGGATTCCTACGAGCAGTACTTC. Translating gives CATGTGDSYEQYF.

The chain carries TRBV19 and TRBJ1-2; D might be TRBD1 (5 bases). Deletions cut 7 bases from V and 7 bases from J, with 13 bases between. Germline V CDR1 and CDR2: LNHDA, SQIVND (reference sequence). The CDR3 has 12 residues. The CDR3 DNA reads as TGTGCCAGTACTGGAGGGGCAGGTGGCTACACCTTC. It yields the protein CASTGGAGGYTF. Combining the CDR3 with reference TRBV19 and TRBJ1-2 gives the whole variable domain DGGITQSPKYLFRKEGQNVTLSCEQNLNHDAMYWYRQDPGQGLRLIYYSQIVNDFQKGDIAEGYSVSREKKESFPLTVTSAQKNPTAFYLCASTGGAGGYTFGSGTRLTVV.

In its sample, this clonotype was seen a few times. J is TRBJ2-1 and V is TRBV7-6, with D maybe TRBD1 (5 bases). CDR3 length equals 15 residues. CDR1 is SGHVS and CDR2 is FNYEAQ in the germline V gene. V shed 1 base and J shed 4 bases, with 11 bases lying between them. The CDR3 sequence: CASSLGPGLYNEQFF. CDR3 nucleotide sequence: TGTGCCAGCAGCTTAGGGCCAGGGTTATACAATGAGCAGTTCTTC.

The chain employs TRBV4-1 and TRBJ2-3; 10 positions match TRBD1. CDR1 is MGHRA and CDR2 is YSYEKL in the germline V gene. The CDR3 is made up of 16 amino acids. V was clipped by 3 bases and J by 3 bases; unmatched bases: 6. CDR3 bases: TGCGCCAGCAGCCAGACTGACAGGGGGCAAACAGATACGCAGTATTTT. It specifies CASSQTDRGQTDTQYF.

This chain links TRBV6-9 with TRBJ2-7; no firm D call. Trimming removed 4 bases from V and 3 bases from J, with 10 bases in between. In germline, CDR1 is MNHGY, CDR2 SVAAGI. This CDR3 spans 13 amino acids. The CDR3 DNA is TGTGCCAGCAGTTTAACTATCAGCTACGAGCAGTACTTC. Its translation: CASSLTISYEQYF.

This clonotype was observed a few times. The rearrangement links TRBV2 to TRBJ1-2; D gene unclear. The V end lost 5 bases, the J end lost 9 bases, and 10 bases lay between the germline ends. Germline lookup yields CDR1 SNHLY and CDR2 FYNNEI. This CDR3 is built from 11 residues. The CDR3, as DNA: TGTGCCAGCAGTATCTTAGGAAGCTACACCTTC. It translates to CASSILGSYTF.

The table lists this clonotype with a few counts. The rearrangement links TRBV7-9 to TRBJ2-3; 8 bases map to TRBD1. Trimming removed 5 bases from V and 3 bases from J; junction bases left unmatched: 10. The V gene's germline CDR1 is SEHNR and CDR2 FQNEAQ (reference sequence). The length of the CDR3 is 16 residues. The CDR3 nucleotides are TGTGCCAGCAGCAGGGGGACAGGAGGGCCTACAGATACGCAGTATTTT. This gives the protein CASSRGTGGPTDTQYF.